This TCR beta chain was obtained from a study of T cell responses to AZD1222 COVID-19 vaccine. About the research overall: The study pooled second doses at about 4 or about 12 weeks. Notes on the study in general: Clonal diversity may have been underestimated, and the donors were mostly white British, with more females than males.

The table came from immunoSEQ multiplex PCR; TCRdb's copy has only in-frame clones and leaves some out. Of some 100,000 clones listed, around nine tenths are singletons. Of note for this clone: Its antigen remains unknown.

The CDR3 loop spans 15 amino acids. The germline V gene encodes CDR1 MNHEY and CDR2 SVGAGI. V shed 0 bases, J shed 2 bases, and the junction held 3 bases outside the gene matches. This sequence joins TRBV6-5 and TRBJ1-2; 7 bases map to TRBD1. The material was peripheral blood, obtained on day 0 of AZD1222 vaccination. This sequence was found in an adult in good health. The DNA for the CDR3 is TGTGCCAGCAGTTACTCAACAGGGGCAAACTATGGCTACACCTTC. It specifies CASSYSTGANYGYTF.